Listed here are 19 T cell receptor beta chains from one sample, sequenced in a study of blood T cell repertoires in COVID-19. Generated by immunoSEQ multiplex PCR, the TCRdb table keeps only in-frame clones and is missing some. The sample yields 140,000 to 150,000 clones, roughly 80% seen once. Sequencing used peripheral blood. The source of these receptors is a woman between 40 and 50 years old with active or convalescent COVID-19.

This clone was seen a handful of times. The J gene is TRBJ1-2, the V gene TRBV30; the match to TRBD1 covers 10 bases. Trimming at V came to 8 bases and at J to 8 bases, leaving 17 bases not matched to a gene. This CDR3 is 15 amino acids long. Germline CDR1 GTSNPN, CDR2 SVGIG (reference sequence). The CDR3 DNA follows: TGTGCCGGTAGGGACAGGGGCTCTACATTGCGAGGCTACACCTTC. It is translated as CAGRDRGSTLRGYTF. The whole variable domain, filled in from reference TRBV30 and TRBJ1-2, reads SQTIHQWPATLVQPVGSPLSLECTVEGTSNPNLYWYRQAAGRGLQLLFYSVGIGQISSEVPQNLSASRPQDRQFILSSKKLLLSDSGFYLCAGRDRGSTLRGYTFGSGTRLTVV.

The chain has TRBV28 and TRBJ1-2, with D perhaps TRBD1 (6 bases). The germline V and J ends were trimmed by 4 bases and 4 bases, with 13 bases remaining between them. The CDR3 is made up of 14 amino acids. Germline V gene lookup returns CDR1 MDHEN and CDR2 SYDVKM. The CDR3 DNA reads as TGTGCCAGCAGTTCGGCAGGGGCGGGCTATGGCTACACCTTC. Protein product: CASSSAGAGYGYTF.

This clone was seen repeatedly, ten times or more. The chain combines TRBV5-1 with TRBJ1-4; TRBD1 matches 11 bases. Germline-derived CDR1 and CDR2 are SGHRS and YFSETQ. The CDR3 length is 14 residues. The junction had 1 base not matched to a gene; V was cut back by 2 bases and J by 7 bases. The CDR3 reads CASSFGQGAEKLFF. The CDR3 nucleotides are TGCGCCAGCAGCTTTGGACAGGGGGCTGAAAAACTGTTTTTT.

V and J are TRBV15 and TRBJ2-7, with D tentatively TRBD2 (6 bases). Germline CDR1 is LNHNV and CDR2 is YYDKDF (reference sequence). V was cut by 1 base and J by 2 bases, with 12 bases left in between. The CDR3 is 15 residues long. The CDR3 sequence is CATSRGPGETYEQYF. The CDR3 DNA reads TGTGCCACCAGCAGAGGGCCGGGGGAAACCTACGAGCAGTACTTC.

Regarding this clone: The junction does not match germline at one end; this may be a read error. The genes are TRBV28 and TRBJ1-6, with a possible D match to TRBD1 (6 bases). CDR1 and CDR2 (germline): MDHEN, SYDVKM. The CDR3 runs 14 residues. CDR3 protein: CASSLSTGRLPLHF. DNA for the CDR3: TGTGCCAGCAGCTTATCGACAGGACGCTTACCCCTCCACTTT.

The V and J genes are TRBV19 and TRBJ1-1, with D possibly matching TRBD1 (5 bases). CDR3 length: 14 amino acids. Looked up from germline, CDR1 is LNHDA and CDR2 is SQIVND (reference sequence). V was trimmed by 4 bases and J by 6 bases, leaving 15 bases between them. In nucleotides, the CDR3 is TGTGCCAGTAGTAGCCCCGGGGGGGAATCTGAAGCTTTCTTT. Its translation is CASSSPGGESEAFF.

The chain recombines TRBV7-9 with TRBJ1-5; a weak D match, TRBD1 (6 bases). Per the germline V gene, CDR1 is SEHNR and CDR2 is FQNEAQ (reference sequence). V lost 5 bases and J 5 bases, leaving 13 bases between the germline ends. The CDR3 length is 14 residues. CDR3 DNA sequence: TGTGCCAGCAGCGCCAGGGACATTTATCAGCCCCAGCATTTT. Translated: CASSARDIYQPQHF.

The chain recombines TRBV5-1 with TRBJ2-5; 13 nucleotides agree with TRBD2. Germline CDR1 is SGHRS and CDR2 is YFSETQ. Trimming cost V 4 bases and J 5 bases; bases outside gene matches: 2. The length of the CDR3 is 14 residues. The CDR3 spells CASSRLAGGETQYF. CDR3 DNA sequence: TGCGCCAGCAGCCGACTAGCGGGAGGCGAGACCCAGTACTTC. Combining the CDR3 with reference TRBV5-1 and TRBJ2-5 gives the whole variable domain KAGVTQTPRYLIKTRGQQVTLSCSPISGHRSVSWYQQTPGQGLQFLFEYFSETQRNKGNFPGRFSGRQFSNSRSEMNVSTLELGDSALYLCASSRLAGGETQYFGPGTRLLVL.

This rearrangement joins TRBV28 to TRBJ2-1; TRBD2 agrees at 7 bases. This CDR3 has 15 residues. With V trimmed by 7 bases and J by 2 bases, 8 bases remained unmatched. CDR1 and CDR2 from the germline V gene are MDHEN and SYDVKM. Here the CDR3 DNA reads TGTGCCAGCACCAACCGCGGGAGTCCCTACAATGAGCAGTTCTTC. This sequence encodes CASTNRGSPYNEQFF.

V gene TRBV5-1 combines with J gene TRBJ2-2; TRBD1 matches 8 bases. In germline, CDR1 is SGHRS, CDR2 YFSETQ. The CDR3 has 16 residues. After removal of 4 bases from V and 2 bases from J, the junction contained 7 bases not matched to a gene. The CDR3 here is CASSQLQGGNTGELFF. The CDR3 nucleotides are TGCGCCAGCAGCCAATTACAGGGGGGAAACACCGGGGAGCTGTTTTTT.

This rearrangement joins TRBV28 to TRBJ2-7, with D possibly TRBD2 on 5 matching bases. Trimming shortened V by 6 bases and J by 2 bases, and 17 bases separated the two germline ends. Germline assignment: CDR1 MDHEN and CDR2 SYDVKM. The CDR3 spans 15 residues. CDR3 in amino acids: CASRTSPGSTYEQYF. The CDR3, as DNA: TGTGCCAGCAGAACTTCTCCGGGGTCCACCTACGAGCAGTACTTC.

This chain joins TRBV10-1 and TRBJ2-3; TRBD2 is a possible D gene (6 bases). Trimming pared 10 bases from V and 4 bases from J, leaving 15 bases between. Germline CDR1 and CDR2: WNHNN and SYGVQD (reference sequence). The length of the CDR3 is 13 residues. DNA of the CDR3: TGCGCCACGTCTATCGTAGCGGCAGATACGCAGTATTTT. Translation: CATSIVAADTQYF.

The chain has TRBV14 and TRBJ2-3; 10 positions agree with TRBD2. This CDR3 region has 15 residues. J gave up 6 bases and V 5 bases, and 8 bases lay outside the gene matches. The V gene's germline CDR1 is SGHDN and CDR2 FVKESK. The CDR3 DNA sequence: TGTGCCAGCAGCAGAGCGGGGGGGCTCTGGGATACGCAGTATTTT. Translating it yields CASSRAGGLWDTQYF.

This clone was detected only once. The chain is built from TRBV29-1 and TRBJ2-7; D uncertain. The germline CDR1 and CDR2 sequences are SQVTM and ANQGSEA. V lost 3 bases and J 1 base, leaving 13 bases between the germline ends. CDR3 length: 14 residues. Written as DNA, the CDR3 is TGCAGCGTTGACCGGCCGGGTGGGTCCTACGAGCAGTACTTC. This sequence encodes CSVDRPGGSYEQYF.

The chain employs TRBV28 and TRBJ2-7, with 9 nucleotides matching TRBD2. V was clipped by 5 bases and J by 7 bases; unmatched bases: 15. CDR3 length: 16 residues. CDR1 is MDHEN, CDR2 SYDVKM, per germline. CDR3 region: CASSAARGGRAREQYF. The DNA of the CDR3 is TGTGCCAGCAGTGCCGCCCGGGGCGGGAGGGCGAGAGAGCAGTACTTC.

This clone was observed once. The chain joins TRBV13 to TRBJ2-7; D may be TRBD1 (5 bases). Germline lookup yields CDR1 PRHDT and CDR2 FYEKMQ (reference sequence). The V end was cut by 5 bases, the J end by 4 bases, with 6 bases between. The CDR3 extends over 11 amino acids. The CDR3 is CASSQGYEQYF. The DNA for the CDR3 is TGTGCCAGCAGCCAGGGTTACGAGCAGTACTTC.

V is TRBV18 and J is TRBJ2-1, with 14 positions matching TRBD2. Germline V lookup: CDR1 KGHSH, CDR2 LQKENI. The CDR3 is 19 amino acids. Trimming cost V 3 bases and J 2 bases; bases outside gene matches: 9. CDR3 protein: CASSPHPGLAGAPYNEQFF. Here the CDR3 DNA reads TGTGCCAGCTCACCGCACCCGGGACTAGCGGGGGCTCCCTACAATGAGCAGTTCTTC.

The rearrangement links TRBV3-1 (or the pseudogene TRBV3-2) to TRBJ1-2; no reliable D call. CDR1 and CDR2 (germline): LGHDT, YNNKEL (reference sequence). The CDR3 consists of 12 residues. V was shortened by 1 base and J by 5 bases, with 5 bases between the two germline ends. CDR3 nucleotide sequence: TGTGCCAGCAGCCAAGGAGAATATGGCTACACCTTC. This translates into CASSQGEYGYTF.

The chain recombines TRBV11-2 with TRBJ1-3; D possibly corresponds to TRBD1 (6 bases). The V and J ends lost 3 bases and 0 bases respectively, with 9 bases between them. There are 15 residues in the CDR3. Per germline, CDR1 SGHAT and CDR2 FQNNGV. The DNA of the CDR3 is TGTGCCAGCAGCTTCCTACAGGGCTCTGGAAACACCATATATTTT. It specifies CASSFLQGSGNTIYF.